A selection of T cell receptor beta chains follows, all from one sample in a study of OX40 agonist ivuxolimab in advanced cancers. Some clones are missing from TCRdb's copy, which holds only in-frame ones; the method was immunoSEQ multiplex PCR. The sample contains some 84,000 clones, 92% of which appear only once. The specimen comprised CD4+ or CD8+ T cells sorted from blood, sampled in a trial of the OX40 agonist ivuxolimab. These receptors were obtained from an adult with an advanced solid tumor such as melanoma, head and neck, liver or kidney cancer. Each CDR3 is given with its conserved first and last residue. D genes are given only for firm matches. Clone size is stated in some rows and not others, as once, few, many or a class when expanded.

clone size: -; J gene: TRBJ2-7; V gene: TRBV4-1; D gene: -; CDR3 protein: CASSQRGGVAYEQYF; CDR3 DNA: TGCGCCAGCAGCCAGAGAGGTGGCGTCGCGTACGAGCAGTACTTC
clone size: -; J gene: TRBJ1-2; V gene: TRBV6-5; D gene: TRBD1; CDR3 protein: CASSSGTGTNYGYTF; CDR3 DNA: TGTGCCAGCAGTTCCGGGACAGGTACTAACTATGGCTACACCTTC
clone size: -; J gene: TRBJ2-4; V gene: TRBV5-1; D gene: -; CDR3 protein: CASSLGGRAKNIQYF; CDR3 DNA: TGCGCCAGCAGCTTGGGAGGGAGAGCCAAAAACATTCAGTACTTC
clone size: once; J gene: TRBJ1-4; V gene: TRBV5-6; D gene: -; CDR3 protein: CASSLAVAWGDEKLFF; CDR3 DNA: TGTGCCAGCAGCTTGGCCGTGGCTTGGGGGGATGAAAAACTGTTTTTT
clone size: -; J gene: TRBJ1-4; V gene: TRBV5-4; D gene: -; CDR3 protein: CASSLSVPLGTGNEKLFF; CDR3 DNA: TGTGCCAGCAGCTTGTCGGTACCACTCGGGACGGGTAATGAAAAACTGTTTTTT
clone size: -; J gene: TRBJ1-1; V gene: TRBV2; D gene: TRBD1; CDR3 protein: CASTGTGIDAFF; CDR3 DNA: TGTGCCAGCACCGGGACAGGGATCGACGCTTTCTTT
clone size: -; J gene: TRBJ2-7; V gene: TRBV27; D gene: -; CDR3 protein: CASSPSGGTYEQYF; CDR3 DNA: TGTGCCAGCAGTCCCTCCGGAGGGACCTACGAGCAGTACTTC
clone size: -; J gene: TRBJ2-7; V gene: TRBV4-3; D gene: TRBD1; CDR3 protein: CASSLGTGGPYEQYF; CDR3 DNA: TGCGCCAGCAGCCTTGGGACAGGGGGTCCCTACGAGCAGTACTTC
clone size: once; J gene: TRBJ2-7; V gene: TRBV7-9; D gene: -; CDR3 protein: CASSLESTSYEQYF; CDR3 DNA: TGTGCCAGCAGCTTAGAGTCGACATCTTACGAGCAGTACTTC
clone size: -; J gene: TRBJ2-7; V gene: TRBV6-5; D gene: -; CDR3 protein: CASSYGAGFEQYF; CDR3 DNA: TGTGCCAGCAGTTACGGGGCAGGGTTCGAGCAGTACTTC
clone size: once; J gene: TRBJ2-1; V gene: TRBV13; D gene: -; CDR3 protein: CASSLIGNEQFF; CDR3 DNA: TGTGCCAGCAGCCTAATCGGTAATGAGCAGTTCTTC
clone size: -; J gene: TRBJ2-7; V gene: TRBV10-2; D gene: TRBD1; CDR3 protein: CASSGGQGYEQYF; CDR3 DNA: TGCGCCAGCAGTGGAGGACAGGGCTACGAGCAGTACTTC
clone size: -; J gene: TRBJ2-7; V gene: TRBV7-6; D gene: TRBD1; CDR3 protein: CASSLGSGQGSYEQYF; CDR3 DNA: TGTGCCAGCAGCTTAGGTTCGGGACAGGGCTCCTACGAGCAGTACTTC
clone size: -; J gene: TRBJ2-7; V gene: TRBV11-2; D gene: -; CDR3 protein: CASSFGTIEVYEQYF; CDR3 DNA: TGTGCCAGCAGCTTCGGGACAATTGAAGTCTACGAGCAGTACTTC
clone size: -; J gene: TRBJ1-2; V gene: TRBV21-1; D gene: -; CDR3 protein: CASSKAEGDSGYTF; CDR3 DNA: TGTGCCAGCAGCAAAGCAGAGGGGGATAGCGGCTACACCTTC
clone size: -; J gene: TRBJ2-5; V gene: TRBV5-1; D gene: -; CDR3 protein: CASSLGRIQETQYF; CDR3 DNA: TGCGCCAGCAGCTTGGGGCGGATCCAAGAGACCCAGTACTTC
clone size: -; J gene: TRBJ2-7; V gene: TRBV27; D gene: -; CDR3 protein: CASSFGELNEQYF; CDR3 DNA: TGTGCCAGCAGTTTTGGGGAGCTGAACGAGCAGTACTTC
clone size: -; J gene: TRBJ2-5; V gene: TRBV4-3; D gene: TRBD2; CDR3 protein: CASSQDTLAGPTQYF; CDR3 DNA: TGCGCCAGCAGCCAAGATACACTAGCGGGCCCGACCCAGTACTTC
clone size: once; J gene: TRBJ2-7; V gene: TRBV27; D gene: -; CDR3 protein: CASSFDGEGDYEQYF; CDR3 DNA: TGTGCCAGCAGTTTCGATGGGGAGGGGGACTACGAGCAGTACTTC
clone size: -; J gene: TRBJ2-3; V gene: TRBV7-7; D gene: -; CDR3 protein: CASSLFAGASTDTQYF; CDR3 DNA: TGTGCCAGCAGCTTATTTGCGGGGGCGAGCACAGATACGCAGTATTTT
clone size: few; J gene: TRBJ2-7; V gene: TRBV16; D gene: -; CDR3 protein: CASSQSDSEEQYF; CDR3 DNA: TGTGCCAGCAGCCAATCGGACAGCGAGGAGCAGTACTTC
clone size: -; J gene: TRBJ1-1; V gene: TRBV28; D gene: -; CDR3 protein: CASILAPRRGGTEAFF; CDR3 DNA: TGTGCCAGCATTCTGGCCCCCCGGCGAGGGGGAACTGAAGCTTTCTTT
clone size: -; J gene: TRBJ1-4; V gene: TRBV7-3; D gene: -; CDR3 protein: CASSSTGPYCLREKLFF; CDR3 DNA: TGTGCCAGCAGCTCTACAGGGCCCTATTGTTTGCGGGAAAAACTGTTTTTT
clone size: -; J gene: TRBJ2-3; V gene: TRBV10-3; D gene: -; CDR3 protein: CAISGPGEGGRTDTQYF; CDR3 DNA: TGTGCCATCAGTGGCCCTGGGGAGGGGGGCCGCACAGATACGCAGTATTTT
clone size: once; J gene: TRBJ1-6; V gene: TRBV6-6; D gene: -; CDR3 protein: CASRQSSYNSPLHF; CDR3 DNA: TGTGCCAGTAGACAGAGCTCCTATAATTCACCCCTCCACTTT
clone size: once; J gene: TRBJ1-5; V gene: TRBV13; D gene: TRBD1; CDR3 protein: CASSHPGQGVSQPQHF; CDR3 DNA: TGTGCCAGCAGCCACCCGGGACAGGGGGTTAGTCAGCCCCAGCATTTT
clone size: -; J gene: TRBJ2-4; V gene: TRBV30; D gene: TRBD2; CDR3 protein: CAWRTSGAKNIQYF; CDR3 DNA: TGTGCCTGGAGGACTAGCGGGGCCAAAAACATTCAGTACTTC
clone size: -; J gene: TRBJ1-5; V gene: TRBV7-2; D gene: TRBD1; CDR3 protein: CASSLGPGTGAGDNQPQHF; CDR3 DNA: TGTGCCAGCAGCTTAGGCCCGGGGACAGGGGCCGGGGACAATCAGCCCCAGCATTTT
clone size: -; J gene: TRBJ1-2; V gene: TRBV5-4; D gene: -; CDR3 protein: CASRTKSDYGYTF; CDR3 DNA: TGTGCCAGCAGAACGAAGTCGGACTATGGCTACACCTTC
clone size: -; J gene: TRBJ1-2; V gene: TRBV29-1; D gene: -; CDR3 protein: CSVEGSTNYGYTF; CDR3 DNA: TGCAGCGTTGAGGGCAGTACTAACTATGGCTACACCTTC
clone size: -; J gene: TRBJ1-3; V gene: TRBV11-3; D gene: TRBD1; CDR3 protein: CASSLDPAGGARCGNTIYF; CDR3 DNA: TGTGCCAGCAGCTTAGATCCAGCAGGGGGCGCAAGGTGTGGAAACACCATATATTTT
clone size: -; J gene: TRBJ2-5; V gene: TRBV9; D gene: TRBD1; CDR3 protein: CASSVELSGGRETQYF; CDR3 DNA: TGTGCCAGCAGCGTAGAACTGTCAGGGGGCAGGGAGACCCAGTACTTC
clone size: -; J gene: TRBJ2-1; V gene: TRBV27; D gene: -; CDR3 protein: CASSWDPTPYNEQFF; CDR3 DNA: TGTGCCAGCAGTTGGGACCCGACCCCCTACAATGAGCAGTTCTTC
clone size: -; J gene: TRBJ2-7; V gene: TRBV11-1; D gene: -; CDR3 protein: CASSLVMGTINYEQYF; CDR3 DNA: TGTGCCAGCAGCTTAGTTATGGGTACGATCAACTACGAGCAGTACTTC
clone size: -; J gene: TRBJ1-2; V gene: TRBV19; D gene: TRBD1; CDR3 protein: CASSILSLGQGEYGYTF; CDR3 DNA: TGTGCCAGTAGTATCCTATCCTTGGGACAGGGCGAATATGGCTACACCTTC
clone size: -; J gene: TRBJ2-1; V gene: TRBV5-4; D gene: TRBD2; CDR3 protein: CASSLAVRGVYNEQFF; CDR3 DNA: TGTGCCAGCAGCTTGGCGGTGCGGGGGGTCTACAATGAGCAGTTCTTC
clone size: -; J gene: TRBJ1-2; V gene: TRBV6-5; D gene: -; CDR3 protein: CASSYSGGDGYTF; CDR3 DNA: TGTGCCAGCAGTTACTCTGGAGGGGATGGCTACACCTTC
clone size: -; J gene: TRBJ2-1; V gene: TRBV15; D gene: -; CDR3 protein: CATSELKNEQFF; CDR3 DNA: TGTGCCACCAGCGAGCTAAAGAATGAGCAGTTCTTC
clone size: -; J gene: TRBJ2-1; V gene: TRBV5-1; D gene: TRBD2; CDR3 protein: CASSFRGTSGEGSYNEQFF; CDR3 DNA: TGCGCCAGCAGCTTCCGCGGGACTAGCGGAGAAGGGTCCTACAATGAGCAGTTCTTC
clone size: -; J gene: TRBJ1-1; V gene: TRBV29-1; D gene: -; CDR3 protein: CSVTVNTEAFF; CDR3 DNA: TGCAGCGTGACAGTGAACACTGAAGCTTTCTTT
clone size: -; J gene: TRBJ2-7; V gene: TRBV11-2; D gene: -; CDR3 protein: CASSSGPGYEQYF; CDR3 DNA: TGTGCCAGCAGCTCGGGTCCGGGCTACGAGCAGTACTTC
clone size: -; J gene: TRBJ1-3; V gene: TRBV7-6; D gene: -; CDR3 protein: CASSLSVGSSGNTIYF; CDR3 DNA: TGTGCCAGCAGCTTAAGCGTGGGGAGCTCTGGAAACACCATATATTTT
clone size: -; J gene: TRBJ1-3; V gene: TRBV29-1; D gene: -; CDR3 protein: CSVATGNSGNTIYF; CDR3 DNA: TGCAGCGTAGCCACAGGGAACTCTGGAAACACCATATATTTT
clone size: -; J gene: TRBJ2-2; V gene: TRBV9; D gene: -; CDR3 protein: CASSVVLNANTGELFF; CDR3 DNA: TGTGCCAGCAGCGTAGTTCTTAACGCGAACACCGGGGAGCTGTTTTTT
clone size: -; J gene: TRBJ2-1; V gene: TRBV11-3; D gene: TRBD1; CDR3 protein: CASSAYGTGVDNEQFF; CDR3 DNA: TGTGCCAGCAGCGCATACGGGACAGGGGTGGACAATGAGCAGTTCTTC
clone size: -; J gene: TRBJ2-3; V gene: TRBV4-1; D gene: TRBD2; CDR3 protein: CASSGGEDTQYF; CDR3 DNA: TGCGCCAGCAGCGGGGGGGAGGATACGCAGTATTTT
clone size: -; J gene: TRBJ1-2; V gene: TRBV6-6; D gene: TRBD1; CDR3 protein: CASSYYGTEDGYTF; CDR3 DNA: TGTGCCAGCAGTTACTACGGGACAGAGGATGGCTACACCTTC
clone size: -; J gene: TRBJ2-3; V gene: TRBV2; D gene: -; CDR3 protein: CASSERVGDTQYF; CDR3 DNA: TGTGCCAGCAGTGAAAGAGTAGGAGATACGCAGTATTTT
clone size: few; J gene: TRBJ2-3; V gene: TRBV7-3; D gene: TRBD2; CDR3 protein: CASSLLAGGTDTQYF; CDR3 DNA: TGTGCCAGCAGCTTACTAGCGGGGGGCACAGATACGCAGTATTTT
clone size: -; J gene: TRBJ2-7; V gene: TRBV29-1; D gene: TRBD2; CDR3 protein: CSVEDPLAGGYEQYF; CDR3 DNA: TGCAGCGTTGAAGATCCCCTAGCGGGGGGCTACGAGCAGTACTTC